The T cell receptor (beta chain) described here comes from a study of cytomegalovirus exposure and HLA in healthy donors. Whole-study findings and limits: The tendency of first-cohort TCR clusters to co-occur in the 120 or so validation repertoires was identified by a subsequent analysis.

Sequenced by immunoSEQ multiplex PCR; TCRdb stores in-frame clones only, minus some. The sample carries roughly 150,000 clones, 86% recorded once. In regard to this clone: The antigen is undetermined.

V was clipped by 6 bases and J by 2 bases; unmatched bases: 8. CDR3 length: 15 amino acids. Per the germline V gene, CDR1 is MNHEY and CDR2 is SVGAGI. Sequencing used PBMCs. The genes are TRBV6-5 and TRBJ1-1; 8 bases are a match to TRBD1. The receptor was isolated from a woman in her 30s in good health and CMV-seronegative. DNA of the CDR3: TGTGCCAGCAGCAAGGACAGGGCGAGAAACACTGAAGCTTTCTTT. Translating it yields CASSKDRARNTEAFF.